This T cell receptor beta chain originates from a study of beta chain features in type 1 diabetes. General study points: Comparison showed that naive, central memory and Treg TCRB repertoires appeared more similar among patients than among healthy donors. Individuals with type 1 diabetes displayed fewer insertions and more deletions at VDJ junctions.

Sorting based on CD45RO/CCR7/CD25/CD127/CD95/CD27 separated CD4+ naive, central memory, regulatory and stem cell-like memory cells. This clone was observed a few times. Its antigen is not identified. Expressed TCRB transcripts got sequenced, as all isolated RNA was reverse transcribed. Reads from naive, central memory and regulatory T cell samples averaged approximately 3.4 million. This table comes from immunoSEQ multiplex PCR, and its TCRdb copy is limited to in-frame clones, with some not included. This sample has around 400,000 clones, with over 9.5% found just once. Source material: naive CD4+ T cells from blood. The TCR was taken from a man aged 18 to 35 in good health.

CDR3 bases: TGTGCCAGTAGGACCGGGACAGGGATCTCTGGGGCCAACGTCCTGACTTTC. This encodes CASRTGTGISGANVLTF. The chain couples TRBV19 to TRBJ2-6; TRBD1 matches at 9 bases. Germline-derived CDR1 and CDR2 are LNHDA and SQIVND (reference sequence). V trimming: 6 bases; J trimming: 0 bases; junction bases outside the gene matches: 6. This CDR3 is built from 17 residues.